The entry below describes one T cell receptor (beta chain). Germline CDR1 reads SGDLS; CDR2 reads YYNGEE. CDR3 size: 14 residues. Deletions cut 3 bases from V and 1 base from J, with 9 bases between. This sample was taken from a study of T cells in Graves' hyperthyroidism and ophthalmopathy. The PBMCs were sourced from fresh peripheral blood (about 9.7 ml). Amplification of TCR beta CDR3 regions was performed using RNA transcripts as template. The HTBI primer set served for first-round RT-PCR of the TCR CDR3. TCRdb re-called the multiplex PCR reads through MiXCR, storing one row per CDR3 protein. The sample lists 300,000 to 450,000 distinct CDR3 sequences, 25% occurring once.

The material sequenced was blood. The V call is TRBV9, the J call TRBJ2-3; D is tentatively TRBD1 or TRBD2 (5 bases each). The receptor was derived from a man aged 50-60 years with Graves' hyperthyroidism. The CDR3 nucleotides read TGTGCCAGCAGCGCGGGACCCCGCACAGATACGCAGTATTTT. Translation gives CASSAGPRTDTQYF.